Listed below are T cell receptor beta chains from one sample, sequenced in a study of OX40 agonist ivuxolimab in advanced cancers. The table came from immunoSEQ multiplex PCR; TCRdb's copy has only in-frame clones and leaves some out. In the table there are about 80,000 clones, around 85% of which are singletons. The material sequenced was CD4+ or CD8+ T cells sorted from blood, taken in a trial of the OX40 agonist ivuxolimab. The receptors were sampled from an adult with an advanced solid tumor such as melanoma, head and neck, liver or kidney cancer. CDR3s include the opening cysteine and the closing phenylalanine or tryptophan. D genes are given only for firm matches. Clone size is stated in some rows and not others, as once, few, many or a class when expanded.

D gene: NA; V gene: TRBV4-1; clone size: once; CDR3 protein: CASSPGTEPYEQYF
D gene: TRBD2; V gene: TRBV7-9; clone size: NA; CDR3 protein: CASSSSGTIAYEQYF
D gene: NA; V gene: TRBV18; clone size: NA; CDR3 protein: CASSPSRQGNEQFF
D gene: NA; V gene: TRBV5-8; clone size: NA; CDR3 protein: CASSSGVNEQYF
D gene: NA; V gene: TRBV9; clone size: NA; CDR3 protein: CASSVGGVGNTIYF
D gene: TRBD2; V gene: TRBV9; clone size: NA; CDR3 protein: CASSEIAGSSKMNEQYF
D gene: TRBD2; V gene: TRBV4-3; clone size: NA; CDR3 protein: CASSQEDPGLAGNEQYF
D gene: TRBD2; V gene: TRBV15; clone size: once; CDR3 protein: CATSRGGTYYEQYF
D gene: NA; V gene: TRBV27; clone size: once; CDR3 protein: CASRPRTPANTGELFF
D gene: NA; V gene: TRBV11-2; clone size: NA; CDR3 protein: CASSLDNFGYEQYF
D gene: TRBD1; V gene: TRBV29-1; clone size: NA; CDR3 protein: CSVPAAGGRATEAFF
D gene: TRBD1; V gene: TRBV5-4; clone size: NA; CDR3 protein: CASSQEGTVSTDTQYF
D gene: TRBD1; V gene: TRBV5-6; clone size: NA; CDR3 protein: CASSLGTGGTQYF
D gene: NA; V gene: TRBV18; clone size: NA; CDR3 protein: CASSPMSLRGAEKLFF
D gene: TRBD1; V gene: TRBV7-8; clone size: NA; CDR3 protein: CASSLTQGAEAFF
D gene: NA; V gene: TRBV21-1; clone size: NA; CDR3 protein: CASRSAGGTRAYTEAFF
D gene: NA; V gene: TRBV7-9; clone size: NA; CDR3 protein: CASSLGSHRSNTEAFF
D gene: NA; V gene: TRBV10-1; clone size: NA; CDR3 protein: CASSEGRSGANVLTF
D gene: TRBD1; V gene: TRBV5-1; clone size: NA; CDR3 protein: CASSHNSGGGGTDTQYF
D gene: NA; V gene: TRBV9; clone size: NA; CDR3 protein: CASSPLDSAGTEAFF
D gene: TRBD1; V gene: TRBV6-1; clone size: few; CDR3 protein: CASSVRTGLAGYTF
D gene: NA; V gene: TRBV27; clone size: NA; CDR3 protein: CASSSGGGDSTDTQYF
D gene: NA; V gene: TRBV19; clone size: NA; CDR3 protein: CASSKGSSYNEQFF
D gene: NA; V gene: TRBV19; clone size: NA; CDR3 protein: CASRTEYGYTF
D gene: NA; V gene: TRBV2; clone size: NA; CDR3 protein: CASSVDPRGYGYTF
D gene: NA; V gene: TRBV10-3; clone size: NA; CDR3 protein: CAISGPGEQYF
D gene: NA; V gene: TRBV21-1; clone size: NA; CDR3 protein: CASSKTGSVGQYF
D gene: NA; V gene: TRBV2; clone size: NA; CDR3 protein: CASVRDSPLDTQYF
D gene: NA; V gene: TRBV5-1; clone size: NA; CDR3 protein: CASSTQGNTEAFF
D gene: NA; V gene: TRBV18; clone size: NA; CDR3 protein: CASSARDTLFYEQYF
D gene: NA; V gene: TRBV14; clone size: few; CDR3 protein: CASSQLGWAYEQYF
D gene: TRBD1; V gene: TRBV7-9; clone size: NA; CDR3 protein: CASSPPGRGQSNEKLFF
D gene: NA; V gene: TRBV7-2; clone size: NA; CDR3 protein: CASSLQGSTDTQYF
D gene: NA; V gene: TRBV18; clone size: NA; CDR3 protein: CASSPKDTQYF
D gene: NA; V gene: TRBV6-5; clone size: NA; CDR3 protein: CASRRQTSGANVLTF
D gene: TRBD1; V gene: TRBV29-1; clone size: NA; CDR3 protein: CSGSGTGMGNYGYTF
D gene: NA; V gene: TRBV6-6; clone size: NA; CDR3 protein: CASSYGLGTYYEQYF
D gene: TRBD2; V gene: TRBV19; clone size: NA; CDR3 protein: CASSDSGTGLNGELFF
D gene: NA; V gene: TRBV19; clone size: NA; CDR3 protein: CATAVVSIGNEQFF
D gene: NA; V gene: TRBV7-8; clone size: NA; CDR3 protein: CASSQLSLESNF
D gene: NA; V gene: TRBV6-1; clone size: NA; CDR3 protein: CASSEWGSGHTDTQYF
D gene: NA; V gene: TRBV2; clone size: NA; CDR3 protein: CASSEALAYSSGNTIYF
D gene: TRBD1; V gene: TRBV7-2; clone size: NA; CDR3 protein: CASSLEGGTGSYEQYF